This is a list of T cell receptor beta chains from one sample in a study of control samples from healthy donors and cancer patients. Sequencing was performed with immunoSEQ multiplex PCR; in TCRdb, only in-frame clones are kept and a portion is missing. The sample consists of more than 50,000 clones, 90% of them appearing once. The sequencing input was PBMCs. The receptors were gathered from a woman between 50 and 59 years old with colorectal cancer. Each CDR3 is given with its conserved first and last residue. A D gene is named only where the DNA matches it firmly.

J gene | V gene | D gene | CDR3 protein | CDR3 DNA
TRBJ1-6 | TRBV5-5 | . | CASSSYTTESSPLHF | TGTGCCAGCAGCTCTTACACCACGGAGAGTTCACCCCTCCACTTT
TRBJ1-2 | TRBV28 | TRBD1 | CATGDGNYGYTF | TGCGCTACAGGGGACGGGAACTATGGCTACACCTTC
TRBJ2-1 | TRBV25-1 | . | CASSEDYMTGEFF | TGTGCCAGCAGTGAGGACTACATGACGGGGGAGTTCTTC
TRBJ2-2 | TRBV6-5 | . | CASNFGGGNTGELFF | TGTGCCAGCAATTTTGGAGGGGGGAACACCGGGGAGCTGTTTTTT
TRBJ1-2 | TRBV5-4 | . | CASSFPGDYGYTF | TGTGCCAGCAGCTTCCCGGGAGACTATGGCTACACCTTC
TRBJ2-5 | TRBV2 | . | CASSQRGRDTQYF | TGTGCCAGCAGCCAAAGGGGGCGGGATACCCAGTACTTC
TRBJ1-5 | TRBV20-1 | . | CSASQWSNQPQHF | TGCAGTGCTAGTCAGTGGAGCAATCAGCCCCAGCATTTT
TRBJ1-3 | TRBV6-6 | TRBD1 | CASRSAGQGFGNTIYF | TGTGCCAGCAGGTCCGCAGGACAGGGATTCGGAAACACCATATATTTT
TRBJ2-3 | TRBV11-1 | TRBD1 | CASSQDREAQYF | TGTGCCAGCAGCCAGGACAGGGAAGCGCAGTATTTT
TRBJ1-2 | TRBV5-6 | . | CASSLGRRDYGYTF | TGTGCCAGCAGCTTGGGCAGGAGGGATTATGGCTACACCTTC
TRBJ2-2 | TRBV19 | TRBD2 | CASSIFGPAGGTGELFF | TGTGCCAGTAGTATTTTTGGCCCAGCGGGAGGAACCGGGGAGCTGTTTTTT
TRBJ1-3 | TRBV10-3 | . | CAISEGVENTIYF | TGTGCCATCAGTGAGGGAGTCGAAAACACCATATATTTT
TRBJ2-1 | TRBV7-3 | . | CASSPRSGPLNEQFF | TGTGCCAGCAGCCCCCGCTCGGGACCCCTCAATGAGCAGTTCTTC
TRBJ2-3 | TRBV11-2 | TRBD2 | CASSLEIAGRGDTQYF | TGTGCCAGCAGCTTGGAGATAGCGGGGCGGGGGGATACGCAGTATTTT
TRBJ2-6 | TRBV9 | . | CASSPQVSGANVLTF | TGTGCCAGCAGCCCCCAAGTCTCTGGGGCCAACGTCCTGACTTTC
TRBJ1-2 | TRBV18 | TRBD1 | CASSQDRVDGYTF | TGTGCCAGCTCACAGGACAGGGTGGATGGCTACACCTTC
TRBJ2-3 | TRBV6-2/TRBV6-3 | TRBD1 | CASSYGTGLFSDTQYF | TGTGCCAGCAGTTACGGGACAGGGTTGTTTTCAGATACGCAGTATTTT
TRBJ1-6 | TRBV2 | . | CASSDVSSYNSPLHF | TGTGCCAGCAGTGACGTAAGCTCCTATAATTCACCCCTCCACTTT
TRBJ2-3 | TRBV2 | TRBD2 | CASSRGGSTDTQYF | TGTGCCAGCAGCCGGGGGGGGAGCACAGATACGCAGTATTTT
TRBJ1-4 | TRBV9 | . | CASSFQDGRGGEKLFF | TGTGCCAGCAGCTTCCAGGACGGGCGGGGTGGGGAAAAACTGTTTTTT
TRBJ2-7 | TRBV10-2 | . | CASSGFRTSYEQYF | TGCGCCAGCAGTGGATTTAGGACCTCCTACGAGCAGTACTTC